This T cell receptor (beta chain) came from a study of blood T cells in healthy people across ages. Study-wide results and caveats: It was held that diversity estimates obtained from one million T cells represented underestimates.

V lost 4 bases and J 1 base, leaving 13 bases between the germline ends. The CDR3 length is 15 residues. CDR1 is LGHNT and CDR2 is FRNRAP in the germline V gene. A second about 6 to 12 cycle PCR used barcoded and J-beta primers. Each cDNA molecule carried a tag from a template-switch adaptor that contained 12 random nucleotides. TCRdb reanalysed the 5' RACE reads using MiXCR and keeps one entry per CDR3 protein. The data contain over 1,300,000 distinct CDR3 sequences, approximately 59% of them seen just once; the ten biggest clones take up over 6.5%. On this clonotype: The target antigen is unknown.

Source material: blood. The chain combines TRBV12-5 with TRBJ2-5, with a tentative D call TRBD1 (6 bases). This receptor was identified in a man aged 18-30 years in good health. The CDR3 region has the DNA TGTGCTAGTGGTTCGGACAGCGAGATCCAAGAGACCCAGTACTTC. Its protein product is CASGSDSEIQETQYF. Full variable domain (missing parts from reference TRBV12-5 and TRBJ2-5): DARVTQTPRHKVTEMGQEVTMRCQPILGHNTVFWYRQTMMQGLELLAYFRNRAPLDDSGMPKDRFSAEMPDATLATLKIQPSEPRDSAVYFCASGSDSEIQETQYFGPGTRLLVL.